A single sample gave rise to the 20 T cell receptor beta chains below, sequenced in a study of T cells after posttransplantation cyclophosphamide. The data were produced by immunoSEQ multiplex PCR, yet TCRdb's version contains in-frame clones alone and is incomplete. This table has 6,000 or so clones, more than 95% appearing once. Sequenced input: memory CD4+ T cells sorted from PBMCs. The receptors were gathered from a man aged 40-50 years in good health, CMV-negative, and a related stem cell transplant donor.

The rearrangement joins TRBV5-1 to TRBJ2-7; 9 nucleotides agree with TRBD2. After removal of 7 bases from V and 1 base from J, the junction contained 9 bases not matched to a gene. The CDR3 covers 15 residues. Looked up from germline, CDR1 is SGHRS and CDR2 is YFSETQ. The CDR3 DNA reads TGCGCCAGCCAGCTTGAAACTAGCGGGTCCTACGAGCAGTACTTC. Its translation: CASQLETSGSYEQYF.

The chain employs TRBV28 and TRBJ1-1; 7 positions agree with TRBD1. Germline CDR1 is MDHEN and CDR2 is SYDVKM. The V and J ends lost 8 bases and 2 bases, in that order; junction bases with no gene match: 5. CDR3 length: 13 residues. As DNA, the CDR3 is TGTGCCAGCTTCGGGACAGCAAACACTGAAGCTTTCTTT. Protein sequence: CASFGTANTEAFF. Full variable domain (remainder filled in from reference TRBV28 and TRBJ1-1): DVKVTQSSRYLVKRTGEKVFLECVQDMDHENMFWYRQDPGLGLRLIYFSYDVKMKEKGDIPEGYSVSREKKERFSLILESASTNQTSMYLCASFGTANTEAFFGQGTRLTVV.

The chain has TRBV7-3 and TRBJ2-5; D uncertain. This CDR3 is built from 12 residues. The V gene lost 5 bases and the J gene lost 4 bases, with 8 bases spanning the gap. Germline assignment: CDR1 SGHTA and CDR2 FQGTGA. The CDR3 protein is CASSEVGETQYF. The CDR3 region has the DNA TGTGCCAGCAGCGAAGTCGGAGAGACCCAGTACTTC.

The chain employs TRBV2 and TRBJ1-2; the D is unclear. The length of the CDR3 is 11 residues. The germline V and J ends were trimmed by 7 bases and 10 bases, with 13 bases remaining between them. The V gene's germline CDR1 is SNHLY and CDR2 FYNNEI. The DNA for the CDR3 is TGTGCCAGCACTCAACTTTACGACTACACCTTC. Amino acid sequence: CASTQLYDYTF.

This rearrangement joins TRBV11-2 to TRBJ2-6; 10 bases are a match to TRBD1. The germline gives CDR1 SGHAT, CDR2 FQNNGV. V trimming: 5 bases; J trimming: 0 bases; junction bases outside the gene matches: 10. The CDR3 has 19 residues. The CDR3 DNA sequence: TGTGCCAGCAGCCGAGTGACAGGGGGCGTGCGCTCTGGGGCCAACGTCCTGACTTTC. This translates into CASSRVTGGVRSGANVLTF.

The J gene is TRBJ2-7, the V gene TRBV28; a weak D match, TRBD2 (6 bases). This CDR3 has 12 amino acids. Trimming took 7 bases from V and 4 from J, leaving 11 bases between them. Germline V CDR1 and CDR2: MDHEN, SYDVKM. CDR3 protein: CASTRDSYEQYF. The CDR3 region has the DNA TGTGCCAGCACAAGGGACTCGTACGAGCAGTACTTC.

This rearrangement joins TRBV4-2 to TRBJ2-7, with 7 nucleotides matching TRBD1. CDR1 and CDR2 from the germline V gene are LGHNA and YNFKEQ. This CDR3 has 13 residues. V lost 4 bases, J lost 6 bases, and 6 bases stayed unmatched. CDR3 region: CASSPTGAVEQYF. The CDR3 nucleotides read TGTGCCAGCAGCCCTACAGGGGCGGTCGAGCAGTACTTC.

The J gene is TRBJ2-1, the V gene TRBV7-3; the D gene is possibly TRBD2 (5 bases). The CDR3 is 16 amino acids. The V end was cut by 1 base, the J end by 3 bases, with 13 bases between. Germline V gene sequence: CDR1 SGHTA, CDR2 FQGTGA. The CDR3 is CASSLSRTLIYNEQFF. The CDR3 bases are TGTGCCAGCAGCTTAAGCCGGACTTTAATCTACAATGAGCAGTTCTTC.

The V gene is TRBV19, the J gene TRBJ1-5; 10 nucleotides line up with TRBD1. CDR1 and CDR2 (germline): LNHDA, SQIVND (reference sequence). CDR3 length equals 16 residues. The junction had 11 bases not matched to a gene; V was cut back by 6 bases and J by 6 bases. CDR3 nucleotide sequence: TGTGCCAGTAGGGATCCGACAGGGGGCGGGAGTCAGCCCCAGCATTTT. Protein sequence: CASRDPTGGGSQPQHF.

The chain combines TRBV19 with TRBJ1-5; D perhaps matches TRBD1 (5 bases). With 6 bases removed from V and 3 bases from J, the gap between germline ends came to 15 bases. The length of the CDR3 is 15 residues. Germline CDR1 LNHDA, CDR2 SQIVND (reference sequence). The CDR3, as DNA: TGTGCCAGTAGGCCCCCGGGGGATAACAATCAGCCCCAGCATTTT. This codes for CASRPPGDNNQPQHF. Supplemented by reference TRBV19 and TRBJ1-5, the full variable domain reads DGGITQSPKYLFRKEGQNVTLSCEQNLNHDAMYWYRQDPGQGLRLIYYSQIVNDFQKGDIAEGYSVSREKKESFPLTVTSAQKNPTAFYLCASRPPGDNNQPQHFGDGTRLSIL.

The chain carries TRBV27 and TRBJ2-5, with a weak D call TRBD2 (5 bases). The CDR3 totals 15 residues. CDR1 and CDR2 (germline): MNHEY, SMNVEV (reference sequence). Trimming shortened V by 6 bases and J by 5 bases, and 19 bases separated the two germline ends. The CDR3 protein is CASSPTGKRRETQYF. The CDR3 nucleotides are TGTGCCAGCAGCCCCACGGGGAAGCGGCGGGAGACCCAGTACTTC.

The gene calls are TRBV15 and TRBJ2-6, with D maybe TRBD2 (5 bases). The CDR3 covers 16 residues. Trimming shortened V by 4 bases and J by 0 bases, and 10 bases separated the two germline ends. Germline V gene lookup returns CDR1 LNHNV and CDR2 YYDKDF (reference sequence). The CDR3 reads CATSKGGYSGANVLTF. The CDR3 coding sequence is TGTGCCACCAGCAAAGGCGGGTACTCTGGGGCCAACGTCCTGACTTTC.

The rearrangement uses TRBV4-3 and TRBJ2-7; perhaps TRBD1 as D (5 bases). There are 15 residues in the CDR3. V was trimmed by 4 bases and J by 4 bases, leaving 17 bases between them. Germline assignment: CDR1 LGHNA and CDR2 YSLEER. The CDR3 DNA follows: TGCGCCAGCAGCCGGGGCGCAGAGTCGAATTACGAGCAGTACTTC. This codes for CASSRGAESNYEQYF.

This clone was counted once. V and J are TRBV7-9 and TRBJ2-5, with TRBD1 as a possible D gene (6 bases). Germline lookup yields CDR1 SEHNR and CDR2 FQNEAQ (reference sequence). CDR3 length: 12 amino acids. V was shortened by 1 base and J by 13 bases, with 13 bases between the two germline ends. The DNA of the CDR3 is TGTGCCAGCAGCTTAGACAGGGTTCAAATGTACTTC. Protein: CASSLDRVQMYF.

The rearrangement joins TRBV6-7 to TRBJ2-3; 10 bases match TRBD1. TRBV6-7 is placed among ORFs of uncertain function. This CDR3 is 19 amino acids long. Trimming cost V 10 bases and J 1 base; bases outside gene matches: 20. CDR3 nucleotides: TGTGCCACCGGGGCCCTAAGACAGGGGGCGCGGGGTTGCACAGATACGCAGTATTTT. Residues: CATGALRQGARGCTDTQYF.

The V call is TRBV6-6, the J call TRBJ1-2; 11 bases line up with TRBD1. Per the germline V gene, CDR1 is MNHNY and CDR2 is SVGAGI (reference sequence). The CDR3 loop spans 15 amino acids. The V and J ends lost 2 bases and 3 bases, in that order; junction bases with no gene match: 2. This CDR3 is CASSYGDRGYYGYTF. CDR3 DNA: TGTGCCAGCAGTTACGGGGACAGGGGGTACTATGGCTACACCTTC.

This clone was detected only once. CDR3 in DNA: TGTGCCAGCAGCTTCGATGGGACTAGCGGGAGGGGGGGGCAGTTCTTC. Translating gives CASSFDGTSGRGGQFF. The chain employs TRBV11-2 and TRBJ2-1; 16 bases match TRBD2. The CDR3 loop spans 16 amino acids. V dropped 3 bases and J dropped 12; count of bases not matched to a gene: 8. Germline V gives CDR1 SGHAT, CDR2 FQNNGV.

The chain combines TRBV19 with TRBJ1-2; perhaps TRBD1 as D (5 bases). Germline V CDR1 and CDR2: LNHDA, SQIVND (reference sequence). The CDR3 runs 15 residues. The V end was cut by 5 bases, the J end by 2 bases, with 15 bases between. CDR3 DNA: TGTGCCAGTAGTGCCGCAGGGTCTATGAACTATGGCTACACCTTC. Translated: CASSAAGSMNYGYTF.

V usage is TRBV9 and J usage is TRBJ1-1, with 9 bases that match TRBD1. The CDR3 runs 15 residues. V lost 3 bases and J lost 5; bases outside the gene matches: 8. Germline V gene sequence: CDR1 SGDLS, CDR2 YYNGEE. The CDR3 DNA is TGTGCCAGCAGCGAAACAGGGGGCCGAGGAACTGAAGCTTTCTTT. It translates to CASSETGGRGTEAFF.

This chain connects TRBV30 to TRBJ1-2; TRBD1 matches 7 bases. The V gene's germline CDR1 is GTSNPN and CDR2 SVGIG (reference sequence). V gave up 2 bases and J gave up 4 bases; unmatched junction bases: 13. This CDR3 is 16 amino acids long. The CDR3 sequence: CAWSPQGGRRIYGYTF. CDR3 nucleotides: TGTGCCTGGAGTCCCCAAGGGGGCAGGCGGATCTATGGCTACACCTTC.